This T cell receptor beta chain was profiled in a study of blood T cell repertoires in COVID-19. Turning to the study itself: COVID-19 samples collected from the United States, Italy and Spain covered acute and convalescent phases.

CDR3 length: 13 residues. The germline V gene has CDR1 MNHEY and CDR2 SVGAGI. Trimming left V 2 bases short and J 5 bases short, with 10 bases between. As processed by the authors: Estimation of nucleated cell counts was performed using reference gene primer amplification. Libraries were prepared by immunoSEQ multiplex PCR; TCRdb keeps only in-frame clonotypes and omits some of them. The V and J calls and the clone size are those of that table, but D and trimming were determined from the DNA. The data contain some 97,000 clones, 92% of them seen just once; the ten biggest clones take up 5.7%. The sample taken for sequencing was peripheral blood. The clonotype originates from a man between 70 and 80 years old with acute or convalescent COVID-19. This rearrangement joins TRBV6-5 to TRBJ2-7; D is perhaps TRBD1 (5 bases). The CDR3 sequence: CASSYRSGNEQYF. The DNA for the CDR3 is TGTGCCAGCAGTTACCGGTCAGGGAACGAGCAGTACTTC.